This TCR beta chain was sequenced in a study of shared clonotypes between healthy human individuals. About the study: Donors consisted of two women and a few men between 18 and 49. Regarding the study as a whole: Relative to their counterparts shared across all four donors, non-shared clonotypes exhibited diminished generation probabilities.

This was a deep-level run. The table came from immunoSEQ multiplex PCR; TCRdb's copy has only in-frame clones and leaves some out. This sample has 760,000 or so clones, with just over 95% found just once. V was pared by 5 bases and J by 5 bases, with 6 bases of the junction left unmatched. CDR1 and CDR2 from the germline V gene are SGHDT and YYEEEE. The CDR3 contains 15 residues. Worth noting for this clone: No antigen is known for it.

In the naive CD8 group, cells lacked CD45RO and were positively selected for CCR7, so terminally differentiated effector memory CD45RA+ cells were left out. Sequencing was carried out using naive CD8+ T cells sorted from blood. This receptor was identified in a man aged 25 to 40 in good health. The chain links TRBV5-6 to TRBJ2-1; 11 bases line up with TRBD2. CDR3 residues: CASRDGTSGHNEQFF. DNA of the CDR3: TGTGCCAGCAGGGACGGGACTAGCGGACACAATGAGCAGTTCTTC. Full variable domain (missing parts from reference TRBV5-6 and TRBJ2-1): DAGVTQSPTHLIKTRGQQVTLRCSPKSGHDTVSWYQQALGQGPQFIFQYYEEEERQRGNFPDRFSGHQFPNYSSELNVNALLLGDSALYLCASRDGTSGHNEQFFGPGTRLTVL.